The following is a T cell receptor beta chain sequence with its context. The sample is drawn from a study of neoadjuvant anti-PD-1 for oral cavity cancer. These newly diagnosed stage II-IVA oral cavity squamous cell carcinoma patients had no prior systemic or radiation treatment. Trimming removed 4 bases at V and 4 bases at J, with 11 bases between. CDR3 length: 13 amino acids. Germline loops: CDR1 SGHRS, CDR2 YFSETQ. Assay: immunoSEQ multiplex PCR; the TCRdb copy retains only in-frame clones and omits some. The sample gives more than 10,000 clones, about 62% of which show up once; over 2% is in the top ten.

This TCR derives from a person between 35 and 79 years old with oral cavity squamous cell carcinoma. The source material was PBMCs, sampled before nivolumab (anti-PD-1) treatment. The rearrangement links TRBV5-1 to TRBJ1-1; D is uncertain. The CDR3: CASSAWSGTEAFF. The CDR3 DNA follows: TGCGCCAGCAGCGCCTGGTCGGGCACTGAAGCTTTCTTT.